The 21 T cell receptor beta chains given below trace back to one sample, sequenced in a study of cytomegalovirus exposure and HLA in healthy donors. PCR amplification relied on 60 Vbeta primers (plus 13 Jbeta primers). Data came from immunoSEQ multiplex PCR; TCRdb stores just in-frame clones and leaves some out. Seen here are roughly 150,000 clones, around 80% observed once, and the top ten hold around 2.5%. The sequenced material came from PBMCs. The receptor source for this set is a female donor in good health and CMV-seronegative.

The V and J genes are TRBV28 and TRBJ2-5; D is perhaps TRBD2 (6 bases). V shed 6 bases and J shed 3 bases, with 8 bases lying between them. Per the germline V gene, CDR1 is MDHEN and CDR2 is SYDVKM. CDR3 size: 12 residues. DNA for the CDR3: TGTGCCAGCAGGCGGGACGAAGAGACCCAGTACTTC. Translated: CASRRDEETQYF.

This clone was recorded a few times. CDR3 amino acids: CASAPEAGGTQYF. In DNA form, the CDR3 reads TGCGCCAGCGCCCCCGAGGCGGGAGGGACCCAGTACTTC. The genes are TRBV5-1 and TRBJ2-5; 8 bases match TRBD2. Trimming removed 7 bases from V and 7 bases from J; junction bases left unmatched: 9. Germline V gene lookup returns CDR1 SGHRS and CDR2 YFSETQ. CDR3 length: 13 residues.

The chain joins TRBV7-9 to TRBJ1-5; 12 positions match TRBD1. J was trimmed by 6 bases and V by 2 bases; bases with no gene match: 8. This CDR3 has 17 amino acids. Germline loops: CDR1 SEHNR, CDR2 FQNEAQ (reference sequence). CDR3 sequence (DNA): TGTGCCAGCAGCTTACCTCAGGGACAGGGGGCCTGTCAGCCCCAGCATTTT. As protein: CASSLPQGQGACQPQHF.

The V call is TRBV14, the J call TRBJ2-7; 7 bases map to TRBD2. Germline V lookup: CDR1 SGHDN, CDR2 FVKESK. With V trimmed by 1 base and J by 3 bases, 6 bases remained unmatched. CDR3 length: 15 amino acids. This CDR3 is CASSQGSGGSYEQYF. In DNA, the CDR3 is TGTGCCAGCAGCCAAGGGTCCGGGGGGAGCTACGAGCAGTACTTC.

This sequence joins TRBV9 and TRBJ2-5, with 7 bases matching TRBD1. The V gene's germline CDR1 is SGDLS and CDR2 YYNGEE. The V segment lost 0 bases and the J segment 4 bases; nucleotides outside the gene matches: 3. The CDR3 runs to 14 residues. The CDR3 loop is CASSVDRGLETQYF. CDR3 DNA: TGTGCCAGCAGCGTAGATAGGGGGCTAGAGACCCAGTACTTC. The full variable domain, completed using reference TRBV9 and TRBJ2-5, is DSGVTQTPKHLITATGQRVTLRCSPRSGDLSVYWYQQSLDQGLQFLIQYYNGEERAKGNILERFSAQQFPDLHSELNLSSLELGDSALYFCASSVDRGLETQYFGPGTRLLVL.

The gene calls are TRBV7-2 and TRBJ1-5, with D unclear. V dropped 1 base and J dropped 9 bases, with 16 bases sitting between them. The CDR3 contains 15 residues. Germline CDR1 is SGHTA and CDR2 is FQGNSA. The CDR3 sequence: CASSLEPVPEWPQHF. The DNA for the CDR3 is TGTGCCAGCAGCTTAGAGCCGGTCCCCGAGTGGCCCCAGCATTTT.

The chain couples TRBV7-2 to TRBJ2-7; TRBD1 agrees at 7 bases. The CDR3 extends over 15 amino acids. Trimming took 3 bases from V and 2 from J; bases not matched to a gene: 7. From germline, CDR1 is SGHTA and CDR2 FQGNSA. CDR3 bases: TGTGCCAGCAGCTTCGGTAAAACAGGGGCCTACGAGCAGTACTTC. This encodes CASSFGKTGAYEQYF.

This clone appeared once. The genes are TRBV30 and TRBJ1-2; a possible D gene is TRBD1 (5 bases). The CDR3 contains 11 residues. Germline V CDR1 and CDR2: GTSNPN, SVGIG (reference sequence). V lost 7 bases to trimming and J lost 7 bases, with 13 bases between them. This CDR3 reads CAFFDSTGYTF. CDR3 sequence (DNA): TGTGCCTTTTTCGACAGTACTGGCTACACCTTC. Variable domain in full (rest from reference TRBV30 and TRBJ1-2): SQTIHQWPATLVQPVGSPLSLECTVEGTSNPNLYWYRQAAGRGLQLLFYSVGIGQISSEVPQNLSASRPQDRQFILSSKKLLLSDSGFYLCAFFDSTGYTFGSGTRLTVV.

The DNA for the CDR3 is TGTGCCAGCAGTTACTCACCTAGCGGGGGGAAAGAGACCCAGTACTTC. As protein: CASSYSPSGGKETQYF. J is TRBJ2-5 and V is TRBV6-5, with TRBD2 identical over 11 bases. Per germline, CDR1 MNHEY and CDR2 SVGAGI. The V segment lost 0 bases and the J segment 3 bases; nucleotides outside the gene matches: 3. The CDR3 has 16 residues.

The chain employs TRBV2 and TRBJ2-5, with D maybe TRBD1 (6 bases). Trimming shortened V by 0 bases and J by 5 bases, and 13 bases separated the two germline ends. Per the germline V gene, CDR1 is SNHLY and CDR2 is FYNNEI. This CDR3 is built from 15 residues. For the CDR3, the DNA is TGTGCCAGCAGTGAAGCGCACAGGGTCGGGGAGACCCAGTACTTC. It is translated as CASSEAHRVGETQYF.

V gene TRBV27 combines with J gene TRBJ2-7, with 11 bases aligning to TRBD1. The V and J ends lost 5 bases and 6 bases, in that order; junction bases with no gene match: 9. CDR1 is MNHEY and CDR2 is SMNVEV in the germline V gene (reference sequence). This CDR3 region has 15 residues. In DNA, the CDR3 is TGTGCCAGCAGTAGCCTCGGGACAGGGGGTCGCGAGCAGTACTTC. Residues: CASSSLGTGGREQYF.

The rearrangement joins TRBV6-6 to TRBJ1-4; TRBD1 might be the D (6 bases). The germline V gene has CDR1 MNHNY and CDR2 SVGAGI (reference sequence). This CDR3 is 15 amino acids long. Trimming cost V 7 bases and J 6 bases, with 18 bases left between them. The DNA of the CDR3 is TGTGCCAGCACCCCTAGGGGGGGTTTGGATGAAAAACTGTTTTTT. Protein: CASTPRGGLDEKLFF.

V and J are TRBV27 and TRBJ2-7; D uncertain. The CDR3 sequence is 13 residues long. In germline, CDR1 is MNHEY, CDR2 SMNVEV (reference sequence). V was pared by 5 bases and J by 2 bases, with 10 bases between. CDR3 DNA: TGTGCCAGCAGTCCCGGGTCGACCTACGAGCAGTACTTC. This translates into CASSPGSTYEQYF.

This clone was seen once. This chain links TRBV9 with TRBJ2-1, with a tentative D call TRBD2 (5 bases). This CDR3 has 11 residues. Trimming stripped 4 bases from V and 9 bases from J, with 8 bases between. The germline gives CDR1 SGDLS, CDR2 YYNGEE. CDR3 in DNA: TGTGCCAGCAGCCTGGGGAGTGAGCAGTTCTTC. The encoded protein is CASSLGSEQFF.

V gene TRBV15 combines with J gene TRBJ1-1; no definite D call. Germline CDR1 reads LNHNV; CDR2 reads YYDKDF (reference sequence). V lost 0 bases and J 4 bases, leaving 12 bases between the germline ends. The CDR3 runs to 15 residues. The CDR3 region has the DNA TGTGCCACCAGCAGAGAGAATCGGGGAAGCACTGAAGCTTTCTTT. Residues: CATSRENRGSTEAFF.

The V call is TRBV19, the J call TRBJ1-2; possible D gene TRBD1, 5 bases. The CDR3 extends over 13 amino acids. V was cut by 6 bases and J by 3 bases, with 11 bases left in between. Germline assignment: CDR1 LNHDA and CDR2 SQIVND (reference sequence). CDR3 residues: CASSLDSDYGYTF. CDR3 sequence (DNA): TGTGCCAGTAGCCTCGACAGCGACTATGGCTACACCTTC.

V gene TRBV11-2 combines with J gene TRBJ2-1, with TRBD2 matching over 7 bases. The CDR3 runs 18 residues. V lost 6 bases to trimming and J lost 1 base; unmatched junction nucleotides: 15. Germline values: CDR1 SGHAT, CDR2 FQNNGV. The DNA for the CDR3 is TGTGCCAGCAGTCCCACTAGCGCGTCCCCCCTTTCCTACAATGAGCAGTTCTTC. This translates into CASSPTSASPLSYNEQFF. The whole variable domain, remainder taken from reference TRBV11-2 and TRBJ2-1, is EAGVAQSPRYKIIEKRQSVAFWCNPISGHATLYWYQQILGQGPKLLIQFQNNGVVDDSQLPKDRFSAERLKGVDSTLKIQPAKLEDSAVYLCASSPTSASPLSYNEQFFGPGTRLTVL.

CDR3 bases: TGTGCCAGCAGCTTAGTGGCGGGAGGGGGTATCCGCACGCAGTATTTT. Translated, it gives CASSLVAGGGIRTQYF. The chain recombines TRBV7-2 with TRBJ2-3; 9 bases are a match to TRBD2. This CDR3 contains 16 residues. Germline V gene sequence: CDR1 SGHTA, CDR2 FQGNSA. V shed 1 base, J shed 9 bases, and the junction held 11 bases outside the gene matches.

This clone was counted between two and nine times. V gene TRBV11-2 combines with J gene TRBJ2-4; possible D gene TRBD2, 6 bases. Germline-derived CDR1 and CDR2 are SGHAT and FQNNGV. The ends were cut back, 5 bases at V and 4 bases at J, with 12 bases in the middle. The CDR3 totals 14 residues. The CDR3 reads CASSPGTWKNIQYF. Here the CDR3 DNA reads TGTGCCAGCAGCCCAGGGACTTGGAAAAACATTCAGTACTTC.

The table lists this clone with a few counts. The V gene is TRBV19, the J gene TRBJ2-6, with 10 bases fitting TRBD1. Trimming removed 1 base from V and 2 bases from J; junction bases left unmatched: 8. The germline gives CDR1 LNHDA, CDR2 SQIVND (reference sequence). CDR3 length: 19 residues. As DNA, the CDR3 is TGTGCCAGTAGTATAGGTAGGAGGACAGGGGGTACTGGGGCCAACGTCCTGACTTTC. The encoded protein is CASSIGRRTGGTGANVLTF. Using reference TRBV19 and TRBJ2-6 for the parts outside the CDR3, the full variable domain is DGGITQSPKYLFRKEGQNVTLSCEQNLNHDAMYWYRQDPGQGLRLIYYSQIVNDFQKGDIAEGYSVSREKKESFPLTVTSAQKNPTAFYLCASSIGRRTGGTGANVLTFGAGSRLTVL.

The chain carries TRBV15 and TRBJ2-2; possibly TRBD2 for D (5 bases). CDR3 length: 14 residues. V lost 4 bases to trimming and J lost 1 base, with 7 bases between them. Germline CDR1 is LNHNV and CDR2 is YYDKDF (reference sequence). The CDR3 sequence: CATSIRGNTGELFF. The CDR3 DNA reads TGTGCCACCAGCATACGGGGGAACACCGGGGAGCTGTTTTTT.